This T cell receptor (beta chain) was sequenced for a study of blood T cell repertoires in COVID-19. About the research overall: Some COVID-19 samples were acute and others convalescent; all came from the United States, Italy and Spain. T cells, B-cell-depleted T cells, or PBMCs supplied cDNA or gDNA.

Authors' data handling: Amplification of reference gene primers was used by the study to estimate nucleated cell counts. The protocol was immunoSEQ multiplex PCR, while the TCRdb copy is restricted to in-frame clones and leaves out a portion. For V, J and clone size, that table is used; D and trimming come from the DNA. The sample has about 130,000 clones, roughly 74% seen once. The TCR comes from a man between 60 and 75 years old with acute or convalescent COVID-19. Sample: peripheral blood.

The DNA of the CDR3 is TGCGCCAGCAGCTTACTGACAGGGCAATACGAGCAGTACTTC. It yields the protein CASSLLTGQYEQYF. The J gene is TRBJ2-7, the V gene TRBV5-1; TRBD1 agrees at 7 bases. This CDR3 comprises 14 residues. Germline loops: CDR1 SGHRS, CDR2 YFSETQ. Unmatched junction bases numbered 6, after V lost 2 bases and J lost 4 bases.